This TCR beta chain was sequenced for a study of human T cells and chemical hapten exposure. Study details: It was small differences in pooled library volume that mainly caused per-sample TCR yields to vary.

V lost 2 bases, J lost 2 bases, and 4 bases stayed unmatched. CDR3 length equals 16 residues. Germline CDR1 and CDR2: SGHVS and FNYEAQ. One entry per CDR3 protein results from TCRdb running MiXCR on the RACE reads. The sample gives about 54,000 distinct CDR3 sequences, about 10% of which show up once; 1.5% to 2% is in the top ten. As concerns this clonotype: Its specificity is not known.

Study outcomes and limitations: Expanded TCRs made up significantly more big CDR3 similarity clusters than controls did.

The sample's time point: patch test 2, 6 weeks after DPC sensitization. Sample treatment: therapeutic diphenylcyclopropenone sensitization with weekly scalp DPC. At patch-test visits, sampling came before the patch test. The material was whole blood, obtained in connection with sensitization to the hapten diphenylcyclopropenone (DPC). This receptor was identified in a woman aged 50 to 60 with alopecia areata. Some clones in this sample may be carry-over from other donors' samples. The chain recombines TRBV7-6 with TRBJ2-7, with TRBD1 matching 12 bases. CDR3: CASSLLGQGAAYEQYF. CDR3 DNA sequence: TGTGCCAGCAGCTTACTGGGACAGGGGGCTGCCTACGAGCAGTACTTC. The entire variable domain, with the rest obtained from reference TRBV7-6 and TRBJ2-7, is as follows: GAGVSQSPRYKVTKRGQDVALRCDPISGHVSLYWYRQALGQGPEFLTYFNYEAQQDKSGLPNDRFSAERPEGSISTLTIQRTEQRDSAMYRCASSLLGQGAAYEQYFGPGTRLTVT.